The entry below gives a single T cell receptor (beta chain) sequence along with its context. The antigen is not known. Germline V gene sequence: CDR1 SGHAT, CDR2 FQNNGV. The ends lost 4 bases at V and 0 bases at J; junction bases unmatched: 3. CDR3 length: 15 residues. This entry comes from a study of cytomegalovirus exposure and HLA in healthy donors. Study-wide results and caveats: For most TCR beta V segments, an earlier analysis put the productive rate at about 90% or about 30% of the time.

The PCR ran on 60 Vbeta and 13 Jbeta primers. Profiling relied on immunoSEQ multiplex PCR, and the TCRdb table lists in-frame clones only, not all of them. The table lists about 150,000 clones, more than 80% of them singletons. This TCR came from a man younger than 35 in good health and CMV-seronegative. The specimen sequenced was PBMCs. The chain carries TRBV11-2 and TRBJ2-3, with 8 bases aligning to TRBD1. In DNA, the CDR3 is TGTGCCAGCAGCTCCCGGACAGGGAGCACAGATACGCAGTATTTT. Its protein is CASSSRTGSTDTQYF. The full variable domain, rest sourced from reference TRBV11-2 and TRBJ2-3, is EAGVAQSPRYKIIEKRQSVAFWCNPISGHATLYWYQQILGQGPKLLIQFQNNGVVDDSQLPKDRFSAERLKGVDSTLKIQPAKLEDSAVYLCASSSRTGSTDTQYFGPGTRLTVL.